The 3 T cell receptor beta chains presented below share a single source sample, sequenced in a study of cytomegalovirus exposure and HLA in healthy donors. PCR employed 60 Vbeta and 13 Jbeta primers. The protocol was immunoSEQ multiplex PCR, while the TCRdb copy is restricted to in-frame clones and leaves out a portion. The data contain some 100,000 clones, around three quarters of them singletons. The sequenced sample consisted of PBMCs. Receptors originate from a woman in her fifties or sixties in good health and CMV-seropositive.

DNA of the CDR3: TGTGCCAGCAGCTTGCGGGCCGGGCCAGCTCCCTCCGAATCCTACGAGCAGTACTTC. This gives the protein CASSLRAGPAPSESYEQYF. The gene calls are TRBV7-8 and TRBJ2-7, with D possibly matching TRBD2 (5 bases). V shed 3 bases and J shed 1 base, with 25 bases lying between them. This CDR3 is built from 19 residues. Germline CDR1 and CDR2: SGHVS and FQNEAQ.

J is TRBJ2-3 and V is TRBV7-8, with 11 bases aligning to TRBD2. The V gene end was trimmed by 5 bases and the J gene end by 3 bases; junction bases not matched to a gene: 13. This CDR3 comprises 18 residues. Per germline, CDR1 SGHVS and CDR2 FQNEAQ. CDR3: CASSPTLLAGEGTDTQYF. CDR3 in DNA: TGTGCCAGCAGCCCCACTTTACTAGCGGGAGAGGGGACAGATACGCAGTATTTT. Combining the CDR3 with reference TRBV7-8 and TRBJ2-3 gives the whole variable domain GAGVSQSPRYKVAKRGQDVALRCDPISGHVSLFWYQQALGQGPEFLTYFQNEAQLDKSGLPSDRFFAERPEGSVSTLKIQRTQQEDSAVYLCASSPTLLAGEGTDTQYFGPGTRLTVL.

The rearrangement links TRBV5-4 to TRBJ1-6; tentatively, D is TRBD1 (5 bases). Germline values: CDR1 SGHNT, CDR2 YYREEE (reference sequence). This CDR3 contains 16 residues. The V end lost 0 bases, the J end lost 0 bases, and 7 bases lay between the germline ends. The CDR3 sequence is CASSLGGLSYNSPLHF. The CDR3 nucleotides are TGTGCCAGCAGCTTGGGGGGACTCTCCTATAATTCACCCCTCCACTTT.